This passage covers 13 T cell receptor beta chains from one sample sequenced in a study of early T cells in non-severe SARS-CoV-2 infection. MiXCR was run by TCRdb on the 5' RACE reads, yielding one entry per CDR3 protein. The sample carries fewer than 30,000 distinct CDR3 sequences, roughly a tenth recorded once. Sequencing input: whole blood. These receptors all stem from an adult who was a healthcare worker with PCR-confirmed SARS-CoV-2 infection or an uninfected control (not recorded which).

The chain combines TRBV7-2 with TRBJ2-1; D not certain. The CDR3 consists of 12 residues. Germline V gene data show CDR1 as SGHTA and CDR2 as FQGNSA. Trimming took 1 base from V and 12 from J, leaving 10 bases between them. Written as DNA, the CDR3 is TGTGCCAGCAGCTTAGAACGAGGCCCGCAGTTCTTC. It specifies CASSLERGPQFF.

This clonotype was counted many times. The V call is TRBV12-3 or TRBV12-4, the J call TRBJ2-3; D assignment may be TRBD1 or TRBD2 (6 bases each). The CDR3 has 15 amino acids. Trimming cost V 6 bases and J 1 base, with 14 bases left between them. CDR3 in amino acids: CASSRRRGGTDTQYF. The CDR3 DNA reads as TGTGCCAGCAGCCGCAGGAGGGGGGGCACAGATACGCAGTATTTT.

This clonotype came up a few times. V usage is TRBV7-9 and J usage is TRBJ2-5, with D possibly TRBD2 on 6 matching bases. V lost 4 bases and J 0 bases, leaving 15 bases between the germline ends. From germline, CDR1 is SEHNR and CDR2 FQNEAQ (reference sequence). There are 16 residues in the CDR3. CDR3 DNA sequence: TGTGCCAGCAGCTCTGATAGCGGCCCCGACCAAGAGACCCAGTACTTC. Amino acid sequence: CASSSDSGPDQETQYF.

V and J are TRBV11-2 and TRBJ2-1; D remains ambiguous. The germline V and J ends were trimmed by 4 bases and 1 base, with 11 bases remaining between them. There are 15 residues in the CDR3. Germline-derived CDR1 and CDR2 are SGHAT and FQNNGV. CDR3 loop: CASSSLSRSYNEQFF. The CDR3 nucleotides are TGTGCCAGCAGCTCCCTCTCAAGATCCTACAATGAGCAGTTCTTC. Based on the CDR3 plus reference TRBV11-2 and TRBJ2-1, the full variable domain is EAGVAQSPRYKIIEKRQSVAFWCNPISGHATLYWYQQILGQGPKLLIQFQNNGVVDDSQLPKDRFSAERLKGVDSTLKIQPAKLEDSAVYLCASSSLSRSYNEQFFGPGTRLTVL.

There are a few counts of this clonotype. The CDR3 region has the DNA TGTGCCAGCAGTTACCCGCCGGGACTACGGAATTCACCCCTCCACTTT. Amino acid sequence: CASSYPPGLRNSPLHF. The chain carries TRBV6-2 or TRBV6-3 and TRBJ1-6; tentatively, D is TRBD1 (5 bases). This CDR3 spans 16 amino acids. The germline CDR1 and CDR2 sequences are MNHEY and SVGEGT. V was cut by 2 bases and J by 7 bases, with 15 bases left in between.

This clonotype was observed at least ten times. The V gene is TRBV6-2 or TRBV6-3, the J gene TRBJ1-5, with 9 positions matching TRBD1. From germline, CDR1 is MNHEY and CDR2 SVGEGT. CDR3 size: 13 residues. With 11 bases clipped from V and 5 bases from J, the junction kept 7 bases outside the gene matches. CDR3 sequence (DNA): TGTGCCCACGAAGGACAGGGGCATCAGCCCCAGCATTTT. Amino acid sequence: CAHEGQGHQPQHF.

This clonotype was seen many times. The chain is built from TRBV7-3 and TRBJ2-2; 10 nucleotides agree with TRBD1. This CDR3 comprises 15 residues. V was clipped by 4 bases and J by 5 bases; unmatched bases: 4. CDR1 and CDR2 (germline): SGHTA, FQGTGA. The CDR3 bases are TGTGCCAGCAGCTCCCGGACAGGGGGGACCGGGGAGCTGTTTTTT. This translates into CASSSRTGGTGELFF.

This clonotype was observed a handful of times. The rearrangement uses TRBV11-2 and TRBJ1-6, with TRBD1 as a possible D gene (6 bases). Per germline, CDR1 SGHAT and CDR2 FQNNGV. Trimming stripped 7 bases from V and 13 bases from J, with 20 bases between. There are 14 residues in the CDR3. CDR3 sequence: CASNEWDNSMPLHF. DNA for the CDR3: TGTGCCAGCAACGAATGGGACAATTCGATGCCCCTCCACTTT.

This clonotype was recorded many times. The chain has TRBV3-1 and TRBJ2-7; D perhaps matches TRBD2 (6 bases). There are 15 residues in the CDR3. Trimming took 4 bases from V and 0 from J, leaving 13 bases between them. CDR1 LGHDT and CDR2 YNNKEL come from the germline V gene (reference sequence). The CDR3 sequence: CASSPDAGSSYEQYF. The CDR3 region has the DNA TGTGCCAGCAGCCCCGATGCGGGGAGCTCCTACGAGCAGTACTTC.

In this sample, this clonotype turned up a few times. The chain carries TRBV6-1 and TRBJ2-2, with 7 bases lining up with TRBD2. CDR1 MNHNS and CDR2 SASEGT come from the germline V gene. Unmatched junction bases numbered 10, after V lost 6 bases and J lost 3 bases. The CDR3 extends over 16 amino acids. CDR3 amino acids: CASSPRGGGYTGELFF. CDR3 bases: TGTGCCAGCAGCCCAAGGGGCGGGGGATACACCGGGGAGCTGTTTTTT.

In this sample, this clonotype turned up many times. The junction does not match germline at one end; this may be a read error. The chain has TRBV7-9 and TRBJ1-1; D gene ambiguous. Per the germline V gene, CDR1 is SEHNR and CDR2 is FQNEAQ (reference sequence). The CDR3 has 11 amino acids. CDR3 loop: CASSRNTEAFF. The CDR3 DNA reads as TGTGCCAGCAGTCGCAACACAGAAGCTTTCTTT.

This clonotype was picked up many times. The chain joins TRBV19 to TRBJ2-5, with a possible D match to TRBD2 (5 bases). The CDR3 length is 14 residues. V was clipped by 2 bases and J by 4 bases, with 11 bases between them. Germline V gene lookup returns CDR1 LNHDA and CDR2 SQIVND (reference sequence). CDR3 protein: CASSIRAGIETQYF. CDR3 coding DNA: TGTGCCAGTAGTATACGGGCCGGGATAGAGACCCAGTACTTC.

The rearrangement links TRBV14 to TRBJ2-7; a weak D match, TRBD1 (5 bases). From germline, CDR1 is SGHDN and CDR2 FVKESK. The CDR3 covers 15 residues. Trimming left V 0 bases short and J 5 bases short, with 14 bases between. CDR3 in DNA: TGTGCCAGCAGCCAAGATCGGACATGGTCTGACGAGCAGTACTTC. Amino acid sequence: CASSQDRTWSDEQYF.